The 31 T cell receptor beta chains presented below share a single source sample, sequenced in a study of cytomegalovirus exposure and HLA in healthy donors. PCR primers comprised 60 Vbeta and 13 Jbeta primers. Sequencing was performed with immunoSEQ multiplex PCR; in TCRdb, only in-frame clones are kept and a portion is missing. Seen here are some 120,000 clones, about four fifths observed once, and the top ten hold 2%. Sequenced: PBMCs. The receptors were gathered from a man between 18 and 35 years old in good health and CMV-seronegative.

The V and J genes are TRBV6-5 and TRBJ2-2; 12 bases are a match to TRBD1. This CDR3 is 15 amino acids long. Germline CDR1 is MNHEY and CDR2 is SVGAGI. V was clipped by 7 bases and J by 4 bases; unmatched bases: 4. As DNA, the CDR3 is TGTGCCAGCAAAAGGGGACAGGGGGCCACCGGGGAGCTGTTTTTT. Translated, it gives CASKRGQGATGELFF.

This clone was seen a handful of times. This chain links TRBV6-1 with TRBJ1-4, with a weak D call TRBD1 (6 bases). V was pared by 6 bases and J by 5 bases, with 16 bases between. CDR1 MNHNS and CDR2 SASEGT come from the germline V gene. The CDR3 consists of 15 residues. CDR3 DNA: TGTGCCAGCAGGAAAAACAGGGAACTAAATGAAAAACTGTTTTTT. This sequence encodes CASRKNRELNEKLFF.

This rearrangement joins TRBV15 to TRBJ1-5; 8 bases match TRBD1. The V and J ends lost 4 bases and 0 bases, in that order; junction bases with no gene match: 11. The length of the CDR3 is 18 residues. Per germline, CDR1 LNHNV and CDR2 YYDKDF (reference sequence). CDR3 in DNA: TGTGCCACCAGCACAGGGGGCGAGTCCCCGAATAGCAATCAGCCCCAGCATTTT. This gives the protein CATSTGGESPNSNQPQHF.

CDR3 bases: TGTGCCAGTAGTATCCCCCGGGCCTTTCTAGCGGGCACAGATACGCAGTATTTT. Its protein is CASSIPRAFLAGTDTQYF. J is TRBJ2-3 and V is TRBV19; 7 bases align to TRBD2. Germline assignment: CDR1 LNHDA and CDR2 SQIVND (reference sequence). The ends lost 3 bases at V and 1 base at J; junction bases unmatched: 13. The CDR3 totals 18 residues.

The chain uses TRBV29-1 and TRBJ2-1, with 8 bases matching TRBD2. V was clipped by 7 bases and J by 7 bases; unmatched bases: 9. Germline V gives CDR1 SQVTM, CDR2 ANQGSEA. The CDR3 has 13 residues. The CDR3 region has the DNA TGCAGCGCCACGACTAGCGTGGGAAATGAGCAGTTCTTC. Translated: CSATTSVGNEQFF.

In its sample, this clone was seen a few times. The chain combines TRBV7-8 with TRBJ2-7, with TRBD2 matching over 8 bases. The CDR3 sequence is 14 residues long. V shed 4 bases and J 2 bases; nucleotides not matched to a gene: 4. Germline V gene lookup returns CDR1 SGHVS and CDR2 FQNEAQ. The CDR3 region has the DNA TGTGCCAGCAGCTCCCAGGGACTAGCCTACGAGCAGTACTTC. Its protein product is CASSSQGLAYEQYF.

V is TRBV18 and J is TRBJ2-1; D ambiguous. Trimming took 0 bases from V and 1 from J, leaving 7 bases between them. Germline CDR1 is KGHSH and CDR2 is LQKENI. CDR3 size: 15 residues. CDR3 coding DNA: TGTGCCAGCTCACCACCGCTTACATCCTACAATGAGCAGTTCTTC. It translates to CASSPPLTSYNEQFF.

This chain connects TRBV6-1 to TRBJ1-6; a possible D gene is TRBD1 (6 bases). The CDR3 length is 15 residues. The V end lost 5 bases, the J end lost 10 bases, and 18 bases lay between the germline ends. Germline V gene data show CDR1 as MNHNS and CDR2 as SASEGT. The CDR3: CASSPRGGRGSPLHF. CDR3 in DNA: TGTGCCAGCAGTCCGCGAGGGGGGCGGGGGTCACCCCTCCACTTT.

The V and J genes are TRBV27 and TRBJ2-1; maybe TRBD1 (6 bases). Between the trimmed V and J ends, which lost 2 bases and 0 bases, there was a span of 11 bases. This CDR3 is 16 amino acids long. Germline values: CDR1 MNHEY, CDR2 SMNVEV (reference sequence). The CDR3 protein is CASSLTTGLSYNEQFF. The DNA for the CDR3 is TGTGCCAGCAGTTTAACGACAGGACTCTCCTACAATGAGCAGTTCTTC.

The gene calls are TRBV2 and TRBJ2-2; 9 positions agree with TRBD2. Germline values: CDR1 SNHLY, CDR2 FYNNEI. The J segment lost 6 bases and the V segment lost 6 bases, leaving 5 bases of the junction unmatched. This CDR3 spans 14 amino acids. CDR3 sequence reads: CASRAGGGPGELFF. The CDR3 nucleotides read TGTGCCAGCAGAGCGGGAGGTGGGCCCGGGGAGCTGTTTTTT.

A word on this clone: One end of the junction is discordant with germline, which a read error may explain. The chain combines TRBV7-9 with TRBJ2-7; D is possibly TRBD2 (6 bases). Germline V CDR1 and CDR2: SEHNR, FQNEAQ (reference sequence). The CDR3 is 14 residues long. The CDR3 nucleotides read TGTTCCAGCAGCTTTTGGACTACCTCCCACGAGCAGTACTTC. Encoded protein: CSSSFWTTSHEQYF.

As to this clone: Other DNA sequences within the sample encode an identical CDR3. The V and J genes are TRBV10-3 and TRBJ2-5, with a weak D call TRBD1 (6 bases). CDR1 and CDR2 from the germline V gene are ENHRY and SYGVKD. Trimming took off 6 bases at V and 2 bases at J, with 10 bases between the two ends. The CDR3 has 13 amino acids. DNA of the CDR3: TGTGCCATCAGGCAAGGGGGACAAGAGACCCAGTACTTC. Residues: CAIRQGGQETQYF.

The sample holds one count of this clone. This specimen includes other DNA sequences encoding the same CDR3. This chain connects TRBV4-1 to TRBJ2-3; TRBD2 aligns across 11 bases. Germline CDR1 MGHRA, CDR2 YSYEKL. The ends lost 1 base at V and 0 bases at J; junction bases unmatched: 12. This CDR3 contains 20 residues. The CDR3 bases are TGCGCCAGCAGCCAAGGAGGACTAGCGGGCTGGGGGGGCAGCACAGATACGCAGTATTTT. It translates to CASSQGGLAGWGGSTDTQYF.

This chain links TRBV5-6 with TRBJ2-2, with D possibly matching TRBD2 (7 bases). The CDR3 extends over 15 amino acids. CDR1 and CDR2 (germline): SGHDT, YYEEEE. The ends were cut back, 5 bases at V and 2 bases at J, with 13 bases in the middle. The CDR3 spells CASRAGAINTGELFF. The DNA for the CDR3 is TGTGCCAGCAGGGCGGGGGCGATCAACACCGGGGAGCTGTTTTTT.

The V and J genes are TRBV14 and TRBJ2-5; D remains unclear. The V end lost 3 bases, the J end lost 3 bases, and 8 bases lay between the germline ends. CDR1 SGHDN and CDR2 FVKESK come from the germline V gene. CDR3 size: 13 residues. CDR3 residues: CASSHYSEETQYF. Here the CDR3 DNA reads TGTGCCAGCAGCCACTACTCGGAAGAGACCCAGTACTTC. Drawing the rest from reference TRBV14 and TRBJ2-5, the complete variable domain is EAGVTQFPSHSVIEKGQTVTLRCDPISGHDNLYWYRRVMGKEIKFLLHFVKESKQDESGMPNNRFLAERTGGTYSTLKVQPAELEDSGVYFCASSHYSEETQYFGPGTRLLVL.

The genes are TRBV19 and TRBJ1-2, with a possible D match to TRBD1 (6 bases). Trimming stripped 5 bases from V and 6 bases from J, with 10 bases between. Germline V CDR1 and CDR2: LNHDA, SQIVND (reference sequence). The CDR3 runs to 12 residues. CDR3 bases: TGTGCCAGTAGTTTTAGGACAGATGGCTACACCTTC. Translating gives CASSFRTDGYTF. Drawing the rest from reference TRBV19 and TRBJ1-2, the complete variable domain is DGGITQSPKYLFRKEGQNVTLSCEQNLNHDAMYWYRQDPGQGLRLIYYSQIVNDFQKGDIAEGYSVSREKKESFPLTVTSAQKNPTAFYLCASSFRTDGYTFGSGTRLTVV.

DNA of the CDR3: TGTGCCAGCAGTATCACCGCCGGTGAGCAGTTCTTC. Translation gives CASSITAGEQFF. V and J are TRBV28 and TRBJ2-1; D is unclear. Trimming took 5 bases from V and 9 from J, leaving 11 bases between them. Looked up from germline, CDR1 is MDHEN and CDR2 is SYDVKM. The CDR3 covers 12 residues.

The J gene is TRBJ2-7, the V gene TRBV10-1; D is possibly TRBD1 (5 bases). With 0 bases removed from V and 6 bases from J, the gap between germline ends came to 9 bases. The germline V gene has CDR1 WNHNN and CDR2 SYGVQD (reference sequence). The CDR3 contains 13 residues. The CDR3 sequence: CASSESRRGEQYV. The CDR3 nucleotides read TGCGCCAGCAGTGAGTCAAGAAGGGGCGAGCAGTACGTC.

A note on this clone: The same CDR3 also results from other DNA sequences found in this sample. Written as DNA, the CDR3 is TGTGCCAGCAGTCCGCGCCAAGAGACCCAGTACTTC. As protein: CASSPRQETQYF. J is TRBJ2-5 and V is TRBV28, with D hard to call. Per germline, CDR1 MDHEN and CDR2 SYDVKM. CDR3 length: 12 residues. Trimming took 5 bases from V and 1 from J, leaving 5 bases between them.

J is TRBJ2-3 and V is TRBV6-6, with TRBD1 matching 9 bases. The CDR3 consists of 14 residues. The germline V gene has CDR1 MNHNY and CDR2 SVGAGI (reference sequence). J lost 2 bases, V lost 10 bases, and 7 bases had no gene match. CDR3 sequence reads: CAIRTGDNTDTQYF. DNA of the CDR3: TGTGCCATCAGGACAGGGGACAACACAGATACGCAGTATTTT.

V usage is TRBV7-2 and J usage is TRBJ2-1; TRBD2 might be the D (6 bases). Germline-derived CDR1 and CDR2 are SGHTA and FQGNSA. Deletions cut 2 bases from V and 7 bases from J, with 6 bases between. The CDR3 consists of 12 residues. The CDR3 reads CASSLLANEQFF. CDR3 in DNA: TGTGCCAGCAGCTTACTAGCGAATGAGCAGTTCTTC.

In this sample, this clone turned up once. The chain joins TRBV5-1 to TRBJ1-3; 7 bases match TRBD1. With V trimmed by 2 bases and J by 1 base, 3 bases remained unmatched. The CDR3 totals 15 residues. The V gene's germline CDR1 is SGHRS and CDR2 YFSETQ. The CDR3 nucleotides are TGCGCCAGCAGCTTTAACAGGGGATCTGGAAACACCATATATTTT. Its translation: CASSFNRGSGNTIYF.

The chain couples TRBV5-1 to TRBJ2-5, with D possibly matching TRBD1 (5 bases). Germline V CDR1 and CDR2: SGHRS, YFSETQ. The CDR3 is made up of 16 amino acids. Trimming removed 0 bases from V and 4 bases from J, with 16 bases in between. CDR3 residues: CASSLGYSGLGETQYF. The CDR3, as DNA: TGCGCCAGCAGCTTGGGGTATTCAGGGCTTGGAGAGACCCAGTACTTC.

The chain links TRBV18 to TRBJ2-7, with D possibly TRBD1 on 6 matching bases. CDR3 length: 14 amino acids. Trimming stripped 0 bases from V and 12 bases from J, with 18 bases between. Germline CDR1 and CDR2: KGHSH and LQKENI. The CDR3 is CASSPPGGRGSSYF. The CDR3 DNA follows: TGTGCCAGCTCACCACCGGGTGGCAGGGGAAGTTCGTACTTC.

The J gene is TRBJ2-2, the V gene TRBV27; 13 nucleotides match TRBD2. Losses at the gene ends were 7 bases for V and 4 bases for J; bases not matched to a gene: 3. The germline CDR1 and CDR2 sequences are MNHEY and SMNVEV (reference sequence). This CDR3 is 15 amino acids long. The CDR3 DNA reads TGTGCCAGCACCAGGACTAGCGGGAGCACCGGGGAGCTGTTTTTT. Its protein product is CASTRTSGSTGELFF.

This rearrangement joins TRBV30 to TRBJ1-5; no clear D gene. V was pared by 2 bases and J by 10 bases, with 12 bases between. The CDR3 extends over 12 amino acids. Germline V gives CDR1 GTSNPN, CDR2 SVGIG (reference sequence). CDR3 bases: TGTGCCTGGAGTCCTCGGGGTTTTCCCCAGCATTTT. It yields the protein CAWSPRGFPQHF.

The V call is TRBV2, the J call TRBJ1-2; the D is unclear. CDR3 size: 14 residues. Germline V gene data show CDR1 as SNHLY and CDR2 as FYNNEI. V gave up 6 bases and J gave up 8 bases, with 19 bases separating them. The CDR3 spells CASSSSSRLEGYTF. In DNA, the CDR3 is TGTGCCAGCAGCTCCTCATCCAGGTTAGAAGGCTACACCTTC.

The V and J genes are TRBV30 and TRBJ1-5, with D maybe TRBD1 (5 bases). Looked up from germline, CDR1 is GTSNPN and CDR2 is SVGIG (reference sequence). V shed 2 bases and J shed 3 bases, with 8 bases lying between them. This CDR3 comprises 13 residues. CDR3 region: CAWSQGTNQPQHF. CDR3 nucleotides: TGTGCCTGGAGTCAGGGTACCAATCAGCCCCAGCATTTT.

The table lists this clone with a few counts. The chain has TRBV18 and TRBJ1-1, with 8 bases aligning to TRBD1. The junction had 2 bases not matched to a gene; V was cut back by 5 bases and J by 0 bases. Per the germline V gene, CDR1 is KGHSH and CDR2 is LQKENI. This CDR3 has 14 residues. The CDR3 region is CASSTDRVNTEAFF. CDR3 DNA sequence: TGTGCCAGCTCAACGGACAGGGTGAACACTGAAGCTTTCTTT. The variable domain in full, completed from reference TRBV18 and TRBJ1-1, reads NAGVMQNPRHLVRRRGQEARLRCSPMKGHSHVYWYRQLPEEGLKFMVYLQKENIIDESGMPKERFSAEFPKEGPSILRIQQVVRGDSAAYFCASSTDRVNTEAFFGQGTRLTVV.

In this sample, this clone turned up a few times. This chain joins TRBV27 and TRBJ2-2; TRBD1 matches at 9 bases. J gave up 5 bases and V 3 bases, and 4 bases lay outside the gene matches. CDR3 length: 15 amino acids. Germline CDR1 and CDR2: MNHEY and SMNVEV (reference sequence). CDR3 in amino acids: CASSFGTGRTGELFF. The CDR3 coding sequence is TGTGCCAGCAGTTTCGGGACAGGGAGGACCGGGGAGCTGTTTTTT.

The rearrangement uses TRBV27 and TRBJ2-7; possible D gene TRBD2, 5 bases. The V end lost 7 bases, the J end lost 2 bases, and 21 bases lay between the germline ends. Germline CDR1 is MNHEY and CDR2 is SMNVEV (reference sequence). This CDR3 has 16 residues. This chain's CDR3 is CASTPLASGSAYEQYF. Here the CDR3 DNA reads TGTGCCAGCACCCCTCTAGCCTCCGGGTCCGCCTACGAGCAGTACTTC.